This T cell receptor (beta chain) was captured by sequencing in a study of shared clonotypes between healthy human individuals. CD45RO-negative CD8 cells positively selected for CCR7 made up the naive population, which excluded terminally differentiated effector memory CD45RA+ cells. Study donors comprised healthy, HIV-negative adults devoid of recent acute infection or vaccination. Genomic DNA of each subset was evenly split across several immunoSEQ plates. This table comes from immunoSEQ multiplex PCR, and its TCRdb copy is limited to in-frame clones, with some not included. The sample records around 700,000 clones, 90% to 95% being singletons. Germline V gene data show CDR1 as LNHDA and CDR2 as SQIVND (reference sequence). The CDR3 totals 16 residues. Trimming removed 8 bases from V and 4 bases from J; junction bases left unmatched: 12. This clone was detected only once.

Sequencing input: naive CD8+ T cells sorted from blood. The chain joins TRBV19 to TRBJ1-5; 9 bases match TRBD1. The sequence derives from a man aged 30 to 39 in good health. This chain's CDR3 is CASAGVQGAGNQPQHF. As DNA, the CDR3 is TGTGCCAGTGCGGGGGTACAGGGGGCTGGGAATCAGCCCCAGCATTTT.